The following is a T cell receptor (beta chain) sequence with its context. Its antigen remains unidentified. One base away lies a much larger clone, so this may be a sequencing read error. The data originate from a study of glioma-infiltrating T cells. Germline trimming cut 4 bases from V and 6 bases from J; bases unmatched to any gene: 4. The CDR3 spans 14 residues. CDR1 is LGHDT and CDR2 is YNNKEL in the germline V gene (reference sequence). Regarding the study as a whole: Tissue-blood divergence was below expectation in non-neoplastic patients, above in gliomas.

Using RNA template, CDR3s of TCR alpha and beta were amplified with iRepertoire arm-PCR. One entry per CDR3 protein results from TCRdb running MiXCR on the multiplex PCR reads. Among under 200,000 distinct CDR3 sequences listed, about 47% were seen once. Input material: glioma tissue, nonneoplastic brain tissue, or PBMCs (not recorded which). This sequence joins TRBV3-1 and TRBJ2-2; 8 positions agree with TRBD1. The sequence derives from a human donor with low-grade glioma or glioblastoma, undergoing nonglioma brain surgery, or in good health (not recorded which). The chain's CDR3 is CASSLRQGPGELFF. DNA for the CDR3: TGTGCCAGCAGCCTCAGACAGGGGCCCGGGGAGCTGTTTTTT.